This entry features one TCR beta chain sequence. No antigen is known for it. The data were obtained in a study of cytomegalovirus exposure and HLA in healthy donors. Primers: 60 Vbeta forward and 13 Jbeta reverse. Using immunoSEQ multiplex PCR, the repertoire was profiled, and TCRdb retains in-frame clones only, with some absent. The repertoire includes roughly 140,000 clones, around 78% of them detected once, and around 2.4% sits in the top ten. Germline V CDR1 and CDR2: SNHLY, FYNNEI. The CDR3 spans 18 residues. V gave up 6 bases and J gave up 3 bases; unmatched junction bases: 16. Notes on the study in general: A later analysis linked some 18,000 TCR beta sequences to HLA alleles at 0.05 false discovery rate. V- and J-gene trimming in TCR beta was tied to a missense DCLRE1C variant by an analysis performed later.

The sequenced sample consisted of PBMCs. This receptor was identified in a young woman in good health and CMV-seropositive. The chain links TRBV2 to TRBJ2-3; 9 nucleotides match TRBD2. This CDR3 is CASSLGLTRGGRTDTQYF. The DNA of the CDR3 is TGTGCCAGCAGCCTAGGGTTGACGCGGGGGGGGAGGACAGATACGCAGTATTTT.